Described below is a single T cell receptor (beta chain) sequence and its context. Which antigen it targets is not known. Base quality data are lacking; no much larger clone is found one base away. What this sample's time point label stands for: week 35, safety follow-up. Every vaccine dose consisted of 300 ug of a 20-mer mutant IDH1 peptide in Montanide, administered subcutaneously together with topical imiquimod. Patients were given eight vaccinations, in weeks 1, 3, 5, 7, 11, 15, 19 and 23, which matched visits V03 through V10. Donors had newly diagnosed WHO grade 3 or 4 IDH1-mutant astrocytomas with loss of nuclear ATRX. The samples were drawn from NOA16, a multicentre, single-arm, open-label phase I trial in Germany that tested a mutant IDH1 peptide vaccine in humans for the first time. Genomic DNA for TCRB sequencing was isolated from EDTA blood with the DNeasy Blood and Tissue Kit. Libraries were prepared through the immunoSEQ multiplex PCR assay. Rearranged TCR beta chain sequences were amplified using the hsTCRB Kit according to the manufacturer's protocol. An Illumina MiSeq was used to sequence the TCRB libraries. The authors processed their data as follows. The kit vendor's proprietary platform handled demultiplexing, trimming and gene mapping. The source is immuneACCESS, and TCRdb retained only in-frame sequences with V and J called. Part of the clones is not carried over; for the studies checked, unresolved V genes explain less than half of this, and the remainder is unexplained. That table is the source of V, J and clone size, and D and trimming were worked out from the DNA. Counted in this sample were some 33,000 clones; 79% of them appeared once. The top ten hold roughly 9.3% of the sample.

This record comes from a study of a mutant IDH1 vaccine in newly diagnosed glioma (dated by TCRdb to the early 2020s). Regarding the research as a whole: Vaccination was initiated 4-6 weeks after radiotherapy alone, or concurrently with temozolomide cycles in the chemotherapy-containing groups. Peripheral blood samples were drawn at six visits, namely V03 (baseline), V05, V07, V10, V12 and V13. Visit V12 was the week-35 safety follow-up and visit V13 was the week-47 end of study. The approximately 30 treated patients were roughly 62% male and about 40% female, with a mean age of around 40 years. Longitudinal TCRB deep sequencing was done for some 25 treated patients, wherever samples were available for exploratory analyses. Prior to enrollment, standard therapy consisting of radiotherapy alone, temozolomide alone, or radiochemotherapy with temozolomide had been administered to patients, with the combination being received by most patients. General findings and caveats noted by the study authors: Pseudoprogression appeared unrelated to alterations in the top peripheral T cell clonotypes detected by TCRB sequencing. Immune responses induced by the vaccine were seen in more than 85% of patients across multiple MHC alleles. The authors stated that sample limitations prevented analyses of patient blood samples from being reproduced. PBMC samples for TCRB deep sequencing were selected based on availability.

This specimen consisted of PBMCs, obtained from a glioma patient whose treatment included an IDH1 peptide vaccine. This TCR was recovered from a woman under 40 with glioma. Some clones in this sample may be carry-over from other donors' samples.

This receptor has the CDR3 CASSLKASGSHEQYF. In nucleotide form, the sequence is TGTGCCAGCAGCTTAAAGGCTAGCGGGAGTCACGAGCAGTACTTC. The receptor chain draws on TRBV7-8 and TRBJ2-7; TRBD2 lines up with 10 middle nucleotides. Unmatched junction bases come to 6, with V trimmed by 2 bases and J by 5 bases. From the germline V gene, CDR1 is SGHVS and CDR2 is FQNEAQ. Taken from cysteine to phenylalanine, the CDR3 has 15 residues. Left in the record is the CDR3 DNA by itself, 45 bases read in frame from the first base.